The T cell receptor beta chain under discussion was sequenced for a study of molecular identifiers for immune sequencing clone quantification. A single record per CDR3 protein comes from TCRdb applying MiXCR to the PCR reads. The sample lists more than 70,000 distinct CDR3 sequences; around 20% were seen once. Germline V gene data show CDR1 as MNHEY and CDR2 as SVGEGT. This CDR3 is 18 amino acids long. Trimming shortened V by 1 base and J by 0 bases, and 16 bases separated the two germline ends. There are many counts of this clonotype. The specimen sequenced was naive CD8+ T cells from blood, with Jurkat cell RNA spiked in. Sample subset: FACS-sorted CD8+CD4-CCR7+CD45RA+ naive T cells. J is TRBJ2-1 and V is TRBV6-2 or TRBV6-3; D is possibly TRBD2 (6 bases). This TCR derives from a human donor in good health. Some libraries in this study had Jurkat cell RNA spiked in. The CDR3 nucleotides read TGTGCCAGCAGTTACTTCACCCTAGCGCCGAGCTCCTACAATGAGCAGTTCTTC. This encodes CASSYFTLAPSSYNEQFF.